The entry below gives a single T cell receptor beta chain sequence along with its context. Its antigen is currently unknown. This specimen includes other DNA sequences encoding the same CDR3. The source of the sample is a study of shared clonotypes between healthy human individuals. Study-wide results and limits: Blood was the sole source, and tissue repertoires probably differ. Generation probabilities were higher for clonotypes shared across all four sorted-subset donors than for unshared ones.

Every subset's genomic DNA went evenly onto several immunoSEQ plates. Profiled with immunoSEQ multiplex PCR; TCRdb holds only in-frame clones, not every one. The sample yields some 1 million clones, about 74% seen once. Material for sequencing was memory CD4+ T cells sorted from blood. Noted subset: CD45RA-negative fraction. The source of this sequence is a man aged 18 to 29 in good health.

In nucleotides, the CDR3 is TGTGCCAGTGGGGATCAGCCCCAGCATTTT. Translated, it gives CASGDQPQHF. V gene TRBV6-6 combines with J gene TRBJ1-5; D gene ambiguous. Trimming stripped 9 bases from V and 5 bases from J, with 5 bases between. CDR1 is MNHNY and CDR2 is SVGAGI in the germline V gene (reference sequence). The CDR3 is made up of 10 amino acids.